Below, 14 T cell receptor beta chains from the same sample are listed, as sequenced in a study of technical replicates of blood from a handful of donors. Sequenced by immunoSEQ multiplex PCR; TCRdb stores in-frame clones only, minus some. Of about 73,000 clones listed, 85% to 95% are singletons. The sample taken for sequencing was PBMCs. All receptors come from a human donor in good health. Some clones in this sample may be carry-over from other donors' samples.

This sequence joins TRBV19 and TRBJ2-3; 11 bases map to TRBD2. Germline V CDR1 and CDR2: LNHDA, SQIVND (reference sequence). Germline trimming cut 4 bases from V and 4 bases from J; bases unmatched to any gene: 7. This CDR3 is 16 amino acids long. The CDR3 sequence is CASSTPSGGRADTQYF. CDR3 DNA sequence: TGTGCCAGTAGTACCCCTAGCGGGGGGAGGGCAGATACGCAGTATTTT.

The chain has TRBV18 and TRBJ2-5, with 8 nucleotides matching TRBD2. The ends lost 4 bases at V and 4 bases at J; junction bases unmatched: 17. CDR1 and CDR2 from the germline V gene are KGHSH and LQKENI. The CDR3 runs to 18 residues. CDR3 nucleotides: TGTGCCAGCTCACTACCAACCCCGGGACTAGAGAGGGCAGAGACCCAGTACTTC. Translation: CASSLPTPGLERAETQYF.

The chain is built from TRBV19 and TRBJ2-7; TRBD2 matches 9 bases. The CDR3 runs to 15 residues. V shed 3 bases and J 4 bases; nucleotides not matched to a gene: 7. Germline loops: CDR1 LNHDA, CDR2 SQIVND (reference sequence). CDR3 sequence reads: CASSMIAGVSYEQYF. Written as DNA, the CDR3 is TGTGCCAGTAGTATGATAGCGGGAGTGTCGTACGAGCAGTACTTC. The variable domain in full, with the rest retrieved from reference TRBV19 and TRBJ2-7, is DGGITQSPKYLFRKEGQNVTLSCEQNLNHDAMYWYRQDPGQGLRLIYYSQIVNDFQKGDIAEGYSVSREKKESFPLTVTSAQKNPTAFYLCASSMIAGVSYEQYFGPGTRLTVT.

The chain couples TRBV9 to TRBJ2-2; possibly TRBD1 for D (6 bases). Trimming left V 2 bases short and J 8 bases short, with 16 bases between. The CDR3 length is 15 residues. Germline V gene sequence: CDR1 SGDLS, CDR2 YYNGEE. This CDR3 reads CASSVTTGLPGELFF. CDR3 DNA sequence: TGTGCCAGCAGCGTGACAACAGGGCTTCCTGGGGAGCTGTTTTTT.

The V gene is TRBV6-1, the J gene TRBJ2-1; 7 nucleotides agree with TRBD1. The CDR3 runs to 15 residues. Germline loops: CDR1 MNHNS, CDR2 SASEGT. The V gene end was trimmed by 4 bases and the J gene end by 6 bases; junction bases not matched to a gene: 9. The CDR3 here is CASSADRAKTNEQFF. CDR3 DNA: TGTGCCAGCAGTGCCGACAGGGCAAAGACCAATGAGCAGTTCTTC.

The J gene is TRBJ2-5, the V gene TRBV7-2, with D possibly matching TRBD2 (7 bases). This CDR3 spans 15 amino acids. Germline CDR1 reads SGHTA; CDR2 reads FQGNSA. V was clipped by 3 bases and J by 5 bases, with 16 bases between them. DNA of the CDR3: TGTGCCAGCAGCTTGGTTGCGGGGGCGCGGGAGACCCAGTACTTC. This codes for CASSLVAGARETQYF.

This sequence joins TRBV18 and TRBJ2-1, with TRBD2 matching 8 bases. The trim removed 1 base at V and 0 bases at J, leaving 5 bases unmatched. Looked up from germline, CDR1 is KGHSH and CDR2 is LQKENI. The CDR3 sequence is 17 residues long. CDR3 coding DNA: TGTGCCAGCTCACCACTATCTCTAGCGGGCTCCTACAATGAGCAGTTCTTC. Translation: CASSPLSLAGSYNEQFF. The whole variable domain, filled in from reference TRBV18 and TRBJ2-1, reads NAGVMQNPRHLVRRRGQEARLRCSPMKGHSHVYWYRQLPEEGLKFMVYLQKENIIDESGMPKERFSAEFPKEGPSILRIQQVVRGDSAAYFCASSPLSLAGSYNEQFFGPGTRLTVL.

The J gene is TRBJ2-7, the V gene TRBV6-1, with 13 bases fitting TRBD2. V shed 6 bases and J 5 bases; nucleotides not matched to a gene: 7. The CDR3 has 15 residues. Germline loops: CDR1 MNHNS, CDR2 SASEGT. As DNA, the CDR3 is TGTGCCAGCAGGGCCTGGACTAGCGGGAGTGACGAGCAGTACTTC. This codes for CASRAWTSGSDEQYF.

This rearrangement joins TRBV6-5 to TRBJ1-1, with 7 bases that match TRBD1. Trimming cost V 6 bases and J 4 bases; bases outside gene matches: 5. The germline V gene has CDR1 MNHEY and CDR2 SVGAGI. The CDR3 has 13 residues. The CDR3 reads CASRRDSLTEAFF. The CDR3 nucleotides are TGTGCCAGCAGACGGGACAGCCTCACTGAAGCTTTCTTT.

J is TRBJ2-7 and V is TRBV29-1; 9 bases are shared with TRBD1. The germline V gene has CDR1 SQVTM and CDR2 ANQGSEA. CDR3 length equals 13 residues. V shed 6 bases, J shed 1 base, and the junction held 4 bases outside the gene matches. This chain's CDR3 is CSVRQGESYEQYF. The CDR3 region has the DNA TGCAGCGTACGACAGGGGGAATCCTACGAGCAGTACTTC.

The chain joins TRBV30 to TRBJ2-3; D is possibly TRBD2 (7 bases). The CDR3 has 15 residues. V lost 0 bases to trimming and J lost 4 bases, with 14 bases between them. Per germline, CDR1 GTSNPN and CDR2 SVGIG (reference sequence). This CDR3 is CAWSVRGGWSDTQYF. The CDR3 bases are TGTGCCTGGAGTGTACGCGGGGGCTGGTCAGATACGCAGTATTTT.

The genes are TRBV5-4 and TRBJ2-1, with a tentative D call TRBD2 (6 bases). This CDR3 has 18 amino acids. V lost 5 bases, J lost 0 bases, and 21 bases lay in between. Germline V gene data show CDR1 as SGHNT and CDR2 as YYREEE (reference sequence). The CDR3: CASSSVLGPTSSYNEQFF. In DNA form, the CDR3 reads TGTGCCAGCAGTTCCGTATTGGGTCCGACTAGCTCCTACAATGAGCAGTTCTTC.

In this sample, this clone turned up a few times. The V call is TRBV10-3, the J call TRBJ2-1; TRBD2 matches 7 bases. Germline CDR1 reads ENHRY; CDR2 reads SYGVKD. The CDR3 runs to 15 residues. V shed 7 bases, J shed 4 bases, and the junction held 10 bases outside the gene matches. The CDR3 bases are TGTGCCATCAACCGCGGGAGATTTGGGTACAATGAGCAGTTCTTC. It translates to CAINRGRFGYNEQFF.

As for this clone: The junction departs from germline at one end; a sequencing error may be responsible. This chain uses TRBV11-2 with TRBJ1-5; tentatively, D is TRBD1 (6 bases). The CDR3 runs to 13 residues. Germline lookup yields CDR1 SGHAT and CDR2 FQNNGV. CDR3 in DNA: TGCCAAGGTGGGAGGGGGAGAAATCAGCCCCAGCATTTT. Residues: CQGGRGRNQPQHF.